The present entry profiles one TCR beta chain with its context. Its antigen is unknown. The input lacks base qualities; no much larger clone sits a single base away. Libraries came from the immunoSEQ multiplex PCR assay. For the multiplex PCR, a mixture combining 60 forward primers for TCR Vbeta segments and 13 reverse primers for TCR Jbeta segments was used. Amplification of the CDR3 region of rearranged TCR beta genes was performed with a multiplex PCR assay on genomic DNA. The Illumina HiSeq System was used to sequence the amplified TCR beta libraries as 87-base-pair reads. The original pipeline was this. In a later analysis, 70 million to 95 million unique TCR beta chains were counted across the roughly 670 repertoires, and roughly 9.9 million of these chains were shared by at least two donors. To remove PCR and sequencing errors, raw reads were error-corrected and collapsed into unique sequences using a nearest-neighbor algorithm that merged closely related sequences. V, D and J gene segments were assigned by aligning CDR3 sequences to IMGT reference sequences. For a sequence to be retained, at least a six-nucleotide match to both a V gene segment and a J gene segment was required. A rearrangement counted as productive if the CDR3 had no stop codons and remained in frame with V and J, and every other rearrangement counted as non-productive. CDR3 was defined by IMGT convention, running from the second conserved V-encoded cysteine to the conserved J-encoded phenylalanine. The earlier analysis of about 610 of the donors excluded sequences that lacked an unambiguous match to a single V gene segment. An earlier analysis of a few hundred of the donors classified V segments as functional when productive rearrangements were above 56.7% and as segregating when the standard deviation between donors was above 5%. A statistical classification framework was built to diagnose cytomegalovirus status from the catalog of TCR beta chain sequences. In a later analysis, V and J genes were assigned by comparing TCR nucleotide sequences against IMGT/GENE-DB human TR gene sequences. Using the TCRdist pipeline, a later analysis assigned CDR3 sequences along with most-parsimonious VDJ recombination scenarios. In a later analysis, each TCR beta chain was defined by its CDR3 amino acid sequence together with its V-gene family, and reads without a unique V-gene family were excluded. In a later analysis, some 600 highly shared, low-generation-probability nucleotide sequences were removed to address suspected cross-contamination and a sequencing artifact. In a later analysis, a clonal expansion index for each public chain was calculated from normalized within-repertoire ranks of inferred template counts. In a later analysis, generation probabilities were computed with a VDJ recombination model fitted to out-of-frame rearrangements, and the resulting probabilities were checked against IGoR. In a later analysis, TCR-TCR, TCR-HLA and TCR-CMV co-occurrence was scored with hypergeometric tests, and a repertoire-size bias correction was applied to TCR pairs. False discovery rates were estimated in a later analysis by permuting HLA or CMV assignments 20 times. In a later analysis, co-occurring TCRs were grouped using DBSCAN, and TCRdist sequence similarity was added for clustering within HLA-allele-positive subsets. For co-occurrence clustering, repertoires with fewer than 30,000 or more than 120,000 public chains were excluded, along with roughly five repertoires with anomalous nucleotide sharing. Entries here come from immuneACCESS through TCRdb and include only in-frame sequences with V and J called. Some clones fail to appear in such tables; in the studies checked, an unresolved V gene covers under half of the shortfall, and the cause of the remainder is unknown. V, J and clone size are those of that table, while D and trimming were read from the DNA. For this sample the table gives some 120,000 clones, of which 60% to 80% were detected only once. Of the sample, over 2.5% is held by the ten largest clones.

The cohort was made up of approximately 670 healthy bone marrow donors. Cohort members were all nominally healthy when sampled, although unrecorded immune exposures were likely present. The donor tested CMV seronegative and was one of the 352 seronegative cohort members. A peripheral blood sample was provided by each donor, and peripheral blood mononuclear cells were used for TCR beta sequencing. The Qiagen DNeasy Blood Extraction Kit was used to extract genomic DNA from the blood cell samples. This sample was taken from a study of cytomegalovirus exposure and HLA in healthy donors (dated by TCRdb to 2017 to 2019). At the level of the whole study: An earlier analysis of 587 of the donors reported 250 to 350 Gb of sequence data and roughly 100 million unique TCR beta sequences from around 200 million T cells. In a later analysis, previously published TCR beta repertoires from 666 donors were re-analyzed and high-resolution HLA genotyping was added so that TCR occurrence patterns could be studied. Using immunosequencing, the study profiled T cell repertoires from fewer than 700 subjects and related those repertoires to cytomegalovirus serostatus. Donor age, sex, ethnicity and CMV serostatus were compiled alongside the repertoire data. Roughly 5 DR-DQ haplotypes were handled as single units for association and clustering, since linkage in the cohort was strong. Among about 370 genotyped donors of the cohort, an average of around 250,000 unique TCR beta nucleotide sequences was sequenced per donor, of which approximately 19% were non-productive. An early release that covered about 600 HLA-typed donors contained around 300 gigabases of sequencing data and tens of millions of unique TCR sequences. In a later genetic analysis, genome-wide SNP genotypes for about 55% of the 666 donors were used, and that subset was treated as a discovery cohort. Typing coverage differed by locus: A, B, C, DRB1 and DQB1 were typed in about 629-640 donors, DQA1 in about 560, DPA1 in 600 to 610, and DPB1 in 450 to 480. HLA typing included class I and class II loci at four-digit resolution. Every repertoire in the discovery cohort had been generated on one and the same sequencing platform. An earlier analysis of about 600 of the donors used high-throughput TCR beta sequencing to judge whether each TCR beta V gene segment behaved as functional or pseudogenic. Besides the first cohort of roughly 640 subjects, a separate validation cohort made up of roughly 120 different subjects was used. Among the roughly 410 genotyped donors, about 85% belonged to the genetic ancestry cluster associated with self-reported Caucasian donors. Rather than drawing on any new phenotypic data, the later analysis identified candidate immune exposures from TCR beta sequences and the way those sequences occurred across donors. The aim of the study was to test whether cataloging public T cell receptors could identify signatures of past pathogen exposure. High-throughput TCR immunosequencing, statistical association of individual TCRs with disease status, and machine learning were combined to predict cytomegalovirus infection status. What the research found in general, with its limitations: Linkage disequilibrium might explain the correlated functional status among segregating V segments, but an unknown experimental factor could not be excluded. In a later analysis, HLA-associated TCR beta chains were found to be more clonally expanded and to have lower generation probabilities than equally common non-associated chains. Over 15 rarely observed V segments, including chromosome 9 orphons, were excluded from the earlier analysis of several hundred of the donors because counts were too low. An association between a missense DCLRE1C variant and V-gene and J-gene trimming of TCR beta chains was found in a later genetic analysis and replicated in an independent cohort. The authors suggested that the approach could potentially be extended to other disease states and immunological phenotypes. According to a later analysis, TCR association rates differed among HLA loci, with DRB1 alleles showing the most associated TCRs and HLA-C alleles showing the fewest. An earlier analysis of 587 of the donors showed that most TCR beta V segments appeared in productive rearrangements either about 87% or about 30% of the time, which broadly matched IMGT annotations. The presence/absence analyses assumed that sequencing depth was roughly uniform across donors, and that assumption may not be true. In a later analysis, most CMV-associated TCR beta chains were found to appear HLA-restricted, with HLA associations seemingly driven largely by CMV exposure. In both the original and validation cohorts, the classifier was reported to diagnose cytomegalovirus status with high specificity and sensitivity. Because HLA typing was unavailable for some donors at each locus, only the typed subset was used in association tests. While some public TCRs were present in many individuals, most TCR sequences turned up only very rarely across donors. Several of the top co-occurrence clusters appeared to be linked to parvovirus B19, influenza, CMV and Epstein-Barr virus, according to a later analysis. Three of the identified cytomegalovirus-associated TCR beta chains were confirmed in vitro to be specific for cytomegalovirus antigens. In a later genetic analysis, fewer N-insertions in productive TCRs were reported among donors in an Asian-associated ancestry cluster than the approximately 670-donor mean. A cluster of highly shared sequence variants was judged likely to represent a technical artifact of the sequencing pipeline. A further reported finding was that TCR beta sequences accurately predicted the HLA-A and HLA-B alleles for most subjects in the first cohort. Immune exposure information for the cohort was limited to CMV serostatus. Specific HLA alleles were associated with more than 15,000 TCR beta sequences at a false discovery rate of 0.05 in a later analysis. The study listed 150 to 200 TCR beta chains as associated with cytomegalovirus. When HLA alleles, especially DR and DQ, strongly co-occurred, TCR associations were difficult to assign to individual alleles. Because the 87-base-pair reads could not distinguish some IMGT-functional V segments, including TRBV6-2 and TRBV6-3, those segments were excluded. The cohort was sequenced for TCR beta chains only, and without alpha or paired-chain data the features that could be detected were limited.

Including cysteine and phenylalanine, the CDR3 has 13 amino acids. Here the CDR3 DNA is all that survives: 39 bases in frame from base 1. CDR1 SEHNR and CDR2 FQNEAQ are derived from the germline V gene (reference sequence). The trim is 5 bases for V and 1 base for J, with a gap of 8 bases between the germline ends. Input material: PBMCs. The chain is assembled from TRBV7-9 and TRBJ2-5; a confident D gene designation cannot be given. The TCR sequence derives from a woman aged 50 to 60 in good health and CMV-seronegative. DNA sequence: TGTGCCAGCAGCCTCGACACCCAAGAGACCCAGTACTTC. It translates as CASSLDTQETQYF.